This T cell receptor (beta chain) came from a study of blood T cell repertoires in COVID-19. Germline values: CDR1 KGHDR, CDR2 SFDVKD. The CDR3 is 14 residues long. The junction had 14 bases not matched to a gene; V was cut back by 10 bases and J by 7 bases. Original handling: The assay estimated nucleated cells by amplifying reference gene primers. Some clones are missing from TCRdb's copy, which holds only in-frame ones; the method was immunoSEQ multiplex PCR. Clonal size and the V and J genes are those of that table, whereas D and trimming came from the DNA. The sample has around 200,000 clones; 83% are singletons.

The V gene is TRBV24-1, the J gene TRBJ1-2, with 7 bases matching TRBD1. Sequences were obtained from peripheral blood. This TCR was recovered from a middle-aged woman with acute or convalescent COVID-19. The CDR3: CATRDSANTAGYTF. CDR3 in DNA: TGTGCCACACGGGACAGCGCAAATACTGCTGGCTACACCTTC.